One and the same sample provided the 13 T cell receptor beta chains below, sequenced in a study of cytomegalovirus exposure and HLA in healthy donors. PCR amplification relied on 60 Vbeta primers (plus 13 Jbeta primers). Produced via immunoSEQ multiplex PCR; TCRdb's table is partial and in-frame only. This table holds roughly 170,000 clones, 77% found once. The sequenced material came from PBMCs. The receptor set was obtained from a woman in her 30s in good health and CMV-seronegative.

This clone has more than one count but fewer than ten. The germline gene is not matched at one end of the junction; a read error may be the cause. The gene calls are TRBV7-9 and TRBJ2-7; D is perhaps TRBD1 (7 bases). This CDR3 has 16 residues. CDR1 and CDR2 (germline): SEHNR, FQNEAQ (reference sequence). The CDR3 is CSSSLGGTVTTYEQYF. For the CDR3, the DNA is TGTTCCAGCAGCTTAGGGGGGACAGTAACAACCTACGAGCAGTACTTC.

The V and J genes are TRBV28 and TRBJ1-5; weak D call: TRBD1 (5 bases). The CDR3 consists of 12 residues. Trimming pared 6 bases from V and 7 bases from J, leaving 10 bases between. CDR1 is MDHEN, CDR2 SYDVKM, per germline. CDR3 nucleotides: TGTGCCAGCAGGACGGGACTACAGCCCCAGCATTTT. It is translated as CASRTGLQPQHF.

This chain uses TRBV27 with TRBJ1-2; D is possibly TRBD1 (5 bases). CDR1 is MNHEY and CDR2 is SMNVEV in the germline V gene (reference sequence). The V and J ends lost 4 bases and 5 bases respectively, with 14 bases between them. The CDR3 is 14 amino acids. In DNA, the CDR3 is TGTGCCAGCAGTTCCCGGGGGGGAATATATGGCTACACCTTC. Its protein is CASSSRGGIYGYTF.

The chain is built from TRBV27 and TRBJ1-2; 7 nucleotides agree with TRBD1. The CDR3 loop spans 13 amino acids. Germline CDR1 is MNHEY and CDR2 is SMNVEV (reference sequence). Losses at the gene ends were 5 bases for V and 9 bases for J; bases not matched to a gene: 9. The CDR3 protein is CASSTDRVRSYTF. CDR3 DNA: TGTGCCAGCAGTACCGACAGGGTGAGGAGCTACACCTTC.

This rearrangement joins TRBV9 to TRBJ2-7; possible D gene TRBD2, 5 bases. The length of the CDR3 is 15 residues. Germline loops: CDR1 SGDLS, CDR2 YYNGEE. V was trimmed by 0 bases and J by 0 bases, leaving 10 bases between them. The chain's CDR3 is CASSVEPGSSYEQYF. The CDR3 DNA is TGTGCCAGCAGCGTAGAACCGGGGAGCTCCTACGAGCAGTACTTC.

The chain couples TRBV7-2 to TRBJ2-1, with 14 bases fitting TRBD2. This CDR3 is 19 amino acids long. V lost 2 bases and J lost 9; bases outside the gene matches: 15. Germline CDR1 SGHTA, CDR2 FQGNSA. The CDR3 nucleotides read TGTGCCAGCAGCTTATTTATCTCGGGACTAGCGGGAGTTCATGGTGAGCAGTTCTTC. Protein product: CASSLFISGLAGVHGEQFF.

V gene TRBV5-1 combines with J gene TRBJ1-1, with D perhaps TRBD1 (5 bases). The CDR3 is 13 residues long. CDR1 and CDR2 from the germline V gene are SGHRS and YFSETQ. The V and J ends lost 4 bases and 5 bases respectively, with 12 bases between them. The CDR3: CASSTRVETEAFF. CDR3 DNA: TGCGCCAGCAGCACCAGGGTTGAAACTGAAGCTTTCTTT. The variable domain in full, completed from reference TRBV5-1 and TRBJ1-1, reads KAGVTQTPRYLIKTRGQQVTLSCSPISGHRSVSWYQQTPGQGLQFLFEYFSETQRNKGNFPGRFSGRQFSNSRSEMNVSTLELGDSALYLCASSTRVETEAFFGQGTRLTVV.

This chain joins TRBV7-9 and TRBJ2-1; D is ambiguous. The CDR3 runs to 14 residues. Germline V gene data show CDR1 as SEHNR and CDR2 as FQNEAQ (reference sequence). V was shortened by 1 base and J by 1 base, with 5 bases between the two germline ends. Here the CDR3 DNA reads TGTGCCAGCAGCTTAGGGGCTTCCTACAATGAGCAGTTCTTC. Residues: CASSLGASYNEQFF. The whole variable domain, filled in from reference TRBV7-9 and TRBJ2-1, reads DTGVSQNPRHKITKRGQNVTFRCDPISEHNRLYWYRQTLGQGPEFLTYFQNEAQLEKSRLLSDRFSAERPKGSFSTLEIQRTEQGDSAMYLCASSLGASYNEQFFGPGTRLTVL.

The rearrangement uses TRBV2 and TRBJ1-2; TRBD1 matches at 7 bases. The CDR3 spans 12 residues. CDR1 SNHLY and CDR2 FYNNEI come from the germline V gene. J was trimmed by 2 bases and V by 7 bases; bases with no gene match: 1. CDR3 sequence reads: CASMTGNYGYTF. DNA for the CDR3: TGTGCCAGCATGACAGGGAACTATGGCTACACCTTC.

V usage is TRBV28 and J usage is TRBJ2-3; a possible D gene is TRBD1 (6 bases). The CDR3 runs to 15 residues. Germline V gives CDR1 MDHEN, CDR2 SYDVKM. V gave up 6 bases and J gave up 8 bases, with 21 bases separating them. The CDR3 sequence is CASSSMGPKGGTQYF. In nucleotides, the CDR3 is TGTGCCAGCAGCTCCATGGGACCTAAAGGGGGTACGCAGTATTTT.

This clone was observed a handful of times. The rearrangement links TRBV6-5 to TRBJ1-1, with 7 positions matching TRBD1. V gave up 6 bases and J gave up 0 bases; unmatched junction bases: 4. Germline CDR1 and CDR2: MNHEY and SVGAGI. CDR3 length: 14 amino acids. CDR3 loop: CASRTGYLNTEAFF. The CDR3 DNA reads as TGTGCCAGCAGGACAGGGTACCTGAACACTGAAGCTTTCTTT.

V and J are TRBV7-3 and TRBJ2-1; D unresolved. Trimming stripped 5 bases from V and 1 base from J, with 6 bases between. This CDR3 has 13 residues. CDR1 is SGHTA, CDR2 FQGTGA, per germline. The CDR3 region is CASSLGSYNEQFF. In DNA form, the CDR3 reads TGTGCCAGCAGCCTCGGTTCCTACAATGAGCAGTTCTTC.

The V call is TRBV6-1, the J call TRBJ2-5; D ambiguous. Germline V gene sequence: CDR1 MNHNS, CDR2 SASEGT. Trimming stripped 2 bases from V and 5 bases from J, with 9 bases between. The CDR3 spans 13 residues. CDR3 coding DNA: TGTGCCAGCAGTGAAAAGGTGCGGGAGACCCAGTACTTC. Translated, it gives CASSEKVRETQYF.